The T cell receptor (beta chain) described here comes from a study of blood T cells in healthy people across ages. Whole-study results and caveats: Leaving the PBMCs unsorted stopped any conclusive comparison of naive versus antigen-experienced cells.

A remark on this clonotype: Its antigen remains unidentified.

Each donor had around 11 milliliters of peripheral blood drawn. Next came a second PCR, run for about 7 to 11 cycles, which used a sample-barcoded 5' primer along with a J-beta primer mix. The yield of each sample was at least 3 million CDR3-containing paired-end reads. A single record per CDR3 protein comes from TCRdb applying MiXCR to the 5' RACE reads. The sample lists roughly 800,000 distinct CDR3 sequences, 40% to 65% seen once, with approximately 40% in the top ten. The V gene's germline CDR1 is KGHDR and CDR2 SFDVKD. The CDR3 length is 13 residues. Trimming left V 0 bases short and J 9 bases short, with 9 bases between.

The receptor was derived from an elderly man in good health. The source material was blood. The rearrangement joins TRBV24-1 to TRBJ2-3; D is ambiguous. The CDR3 region has the DNA TGTGCCACCAGTGATTTGGCCCCGAGCACGCAGTATTTT. Amino acids: CATSDLAPSTQYF.